Shown below are 2 T cell receptor beta chains from a single sample sequenced in a study of cytomegalovirus exposure and HLA in healthy donors. Amplification used 60 Vbeta primers and 13 Jbeta primers. Method: immunoSEQ multiplex PCR; TCRdb's copy keeps in-frame clones and lacks some. The data show 82,000 or so clones, around 10% seen once. Sample: PBMCs. The receptors originated from a man aged 55 to 70 in good health and CMV-seropositive.

The chain's CDR3 is CAWSAHRTSGGNEQFF. The CDR3 bases are TGTGCCTGGAGTGCACACCGGACTAGCGGGGGGAATGAGCAGTTCTTC. The chain uses TRBV30 and TRBJ2-1; TRBD2 matches at 14 bases. The CDR3 has 16 amino acids. V lost 1 base to trimming and J lost 7 bases; unmatched junction nucleotides: 6. The germline V gene has CDR1 GTSNPN and CDR2 SVGIG (reference sequence).

The chain links TRBV30 to TRBJ2-2; 7 bases are a match to TRBD1. CDR1 and CDR2 (germline): GTSNPN, SVGIG (reference sequence). The CDR3 contains 15 residues. With 2 bases clipped from V and 6 bases from J, the junction kept 9 bases outside the gene matches. The CDR3 DNA follows: TGTGCCTGGAGTTTGAGGACAGGCCGTCCCGGGGAGCTGTTTTTT. This sequence encodes CAWSLRTGRPGELFF.